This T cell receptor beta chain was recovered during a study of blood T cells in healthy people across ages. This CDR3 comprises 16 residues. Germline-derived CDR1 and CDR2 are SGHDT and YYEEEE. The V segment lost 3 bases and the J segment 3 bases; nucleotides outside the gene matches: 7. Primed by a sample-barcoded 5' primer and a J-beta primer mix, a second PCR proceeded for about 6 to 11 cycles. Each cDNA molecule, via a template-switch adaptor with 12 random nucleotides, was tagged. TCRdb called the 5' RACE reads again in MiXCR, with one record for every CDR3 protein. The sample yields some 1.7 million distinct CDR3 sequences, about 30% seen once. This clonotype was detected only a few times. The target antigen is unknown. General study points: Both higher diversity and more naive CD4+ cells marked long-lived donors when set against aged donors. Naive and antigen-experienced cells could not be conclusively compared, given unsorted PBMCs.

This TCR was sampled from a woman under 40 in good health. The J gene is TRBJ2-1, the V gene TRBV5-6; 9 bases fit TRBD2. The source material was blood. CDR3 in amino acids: CASSSNLAGSYNEQFF. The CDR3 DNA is TGTGCCAGCAGCTCCAATCTAGCGGGGAGCTACAATGAGCAGTTCTTC. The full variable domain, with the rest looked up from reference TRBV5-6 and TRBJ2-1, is DAGVTQSPTHLIKTRGQQVTLRCSPKSGHDTVSWYQQALGQGPQFIFQYYEEEERQRGNFPDRFSGHQFPNYSSELNVNALLLGDSALYLCASSSNLAGSYNEQFFGPGTRLTVL.